The present T cell receptor beta chain was sequenced within a study of T cell repertoires in cytomegalovirus infection. Study-level information: It can be stated that public TCR beta signatures indicated CMV infection as well as a matching HLA type. Overall study findings and caveats: HLA-C-restricted CMV-specific TCR beta clonotypes were dominant in the ex vivo response.

Via MiXCR, TCRdb re-called the reads, giving one row per CDR3 protein. The sample has roughly 230,000 distinct CDR3 sequences; under 25% are singletons. Remarks on this clonotype: Its specificity is unknown.

The V end lost 2 bases, the J end lost 0 bases, and 14 bases lay between the germline ends. CDR3 length: 16 amino acids. Per the germline V gene, CDR1 is MDHEN and CDR2 is SYDVKM. V and J are TRBV28 and TRBJ2-7; perhaps TRBD1 as D (5 bases). The origin of this receptor is a human donor in good health (CMV status not recorded). Some clones in this sample may be carry-over from other donors' samples. Sequencing was performed on CD8+ T cells from PBMCs. CDR3 amino acids: CASSLRADDSSYEQYF. Written as DNA, the CDR3 is TGTGCCAGCAGTTTAAGGGCTGACGACAGCTCCTACGAGCAGTACTTC. The full variable domain, completed using reference TRBV28 and TRBJ2-7, is DVKVTQSSRYLVKRTGEKVFLECVQDMDHENMFWYRQDPGLGLRLIYFSYDVKMKEKGDIPEGYSVSREKKERFSLILESASTNQTSMYLCASSLRADDSSYEQYFGPGTRLTVT.